These 19 T cell receptor beta chains were all obtained from the same sample, sequenced in a study of beta chain features in type 1 diabetes. Expressed TCRB transcripts were sequenced, since all the RNA that had been isolated was reverse transcribed. Libraries were prepared by immunoSEQ multiplex PCR; TCRdb keeps only in-frame clonotypes and omits some of them. The table shows around 250,000 clones, with about 25% occurring only once. Material: central memory CD4+ T cells from blood. Source of these receptors: a man younger than 40 in good health.

This chain uses TRBV4-1 with TRBJ2-3; D gene unclear. Germline CDR1 and CDR2: MGHRA and YSYEKL. Trimming stripped 0 bases from V and 0 bases from J, with 13 bases between. The CDR3 has 17 amino acids. The CDR3 sequence: CASSQESAKTSTDTQYF. CDR3 bases: TGCGCCAGCAGCCAAGAAAGCGCCAAGACTAGCACAGATACGCAGTATTTT.

The table lists this clone with a few counts. V and J are TRBV29-1 and TRBJ2-3; no reliable D call. The germline gives CDR1 SQVTM, CDR2 ANQGSEA. This CDR3 has 11 amino acids. V gave up 0 bases and J gave up 2 bases, with 0 bases separating them. CDR3 in DNA: TGCAGCGTTGAAGACACAGATACGCAGTATTTT. Protein: CSVEDTDTQYF.

The chain uses TRBV2 and TRBJ2-3; 7 nucleotides match TRBD2. V shed 2 bases, J shed 1 base, and the junction held 6 bases outside the gene matches. Germline-derived CDR1 and CDR2 are SNHLY and FYNNEI. The CDR3 has 16 residues. The CDR3 protein is CASSEMGGKGTDTQYF. CDR3 bases: TGTGCCAGCAGTGAAATGGGGGGGAAAGGCACAGATACGCAGTATTTT.

This clone occurred a few times. The chain couples TRBV29-1 to TRBJ2-1, with D tentatively TRBD1 (6 bases). Germline values: CDR1 SQVTM, CDR2 ANQGSEA. The CDR3 length is 14 residues. V lost 3 bases and J lost 0, with 9 bases in between. The CDR3 loop reads CSVDRGSSYNEQFF. CDR3 coding DNA: TGCAGCGTTGATAGGGGGAGCTCCTACAATGAGCAGTTCTTC.

There are a few counts of this clone. V gene TRBV7-2 combines with J gene TRBJ2-3; no firm D call. This CDR3 is 14 amino acids long. The V gene lost 6 bases and the J gene lost 3 bases, with 13 bases spanning the gap. Germline V CDR1 and CDR2: SGHTA, FQGNSA. The CDR3 nucleotides are TGTGCCAGCAGTTGGGTAGTGGGTACAGATACGCAGTATTTT. Translated, it gives CASSWVVGTDTQYF. The full variable domain, its missing parts supplied by reference TRBV7-2 and TRBJ2-3, is GAGVSQSPSNKVTEKGKDVELRCDPISGHTALYWYRQSLGQGLEFLIYFQGNSAPDKSGLPSDRFSAERTGGSVSTLTIQRTQQEDSAVYLCASSWVVGTDTQYFGPGTRLTVL.

This chain links TRBV23-1 with TRBJ2-1, with D perhaps TRBD2 (6 bases). TRBV23-1 is labeled an ORF, and its function is uncertain. V gave up 4 bases and J gave up 10 bases, with 26 bases separating them. CDR3 length: 17 amino acids. The CDR3 sequence: CASSRAALKWGSGEQFF. The CDR3, as DNA: TGCGCCAGCAGTCGGGCGGCCCTTAAATGGGGCAGCGGGGAGCAGTTCTTC.

The rearrangement joins TRBV2 to TRBJ2-1; 13 positions match TRBD2. This CDR3 contains 14 residues. V lost 7 bases to trimming and J lost 7 bases; unmatched junction nucleotides: 4. Germline CDR1 SNHLY, CDR2 FYNNEI. The CDR3 DNA reads as TGTGCCAGCATAACTAGCGGGGGGGCTAATGAGCAGTTCTTC. Its translation is CASITSGGANEQFF.

This clone was seen only a few times. The chain uses TRBV29-1 and TRBJ2-2; D remains unclear. V lost 4 bases and J 7 bases, leaving 10 bases between the germline ends. There are 12 residues in the CDR3. The germline gives CDR1 SQVTM, CDR2 ANQGSEA. CDR3 amino acids: CSVGQSHGELFF. As DNA, the CDR3 is TGCAGCGTTGGCCAGTCTCACGGGGAGCTGTTTTTT.

The V call is TRBV28, the J call TRBJ1-2; D remains ambiguous. The CDR3 spans 13 residues. With 3 bases removed from V and 7 bases from J, the gap between germline ends came to 12 bases. Per the germline V gene, CDR1 is MDHEN and CDR2 is SYDVKM. The CDR3 spells CASSFERLPGYTF. In DNA form, the CDR3 reads TGTGCCAGCAGTTTTGAGAGGTTGCCTGGCTACACCTTC.

This clone was detected a few times. The V call is TRBV6-1, the J call TRBJ2-5, with D possibly matching TRBD1 (5 bases). The J call may be incorrect, as the DNA end agrees better with TRBJ2-7. The germline gives CDR1 MNHNS, CDR2 SASEGT. The CDR3 has 13 residues. CDR3 amino acids: CASSTGESYEQYF. DNA of the CDR3: TGTGCCAGCAGCACAGGAGAATCCTACGAGCAGTACTTC.

CDR3: CASREGANTGELFF. CDR3 DNA: TGCGCCAGCAGAGAGGGGGCGAACACCGGGGAGCTGTTTTTT. The gene calls are TRBV5-1 and TRBJ2-2; perhaps TRBD1 as D (6 bases). With 5 bases removed from V and 0 bases from J, the gap between germline ends came to 8 bases. The germline CDR1 and CDR2 sequences are SGHRS and YFSETQ. The CDR3 runs to 14 residues.

This chain connects TRBV27 to TRBJ2-1; a possible D gene is TRBD2 (5 bases). The CDR3 has 15 amino acids. Looked up from germline, CDR1 is MNHEY and CDR2 is SMNVEV (reference sequence). Trimming took 6 bases from V and 6 from J, leaving 18 bases between them. As DNA, the CDR3 is TGTGCCAGCAGCGGAGTTGGAGCGGAGGTCAATGAGCAGTTCTTC. Its protein product is CASSGVGAEVNEQFF.

This clone was seen only a few times. The chain combines TRBV27 with TRBJ2-1; D is uncertain. CDR3 length equals 14 residues. The germline V gene has CDR1 MNHEY and CDR2 SMNVEV (reference sequence). V lost 7 bases, J lost 6 bases, and 16 bases lay in between. The CDR3 coding sequence is TGTGCCAGCAAGATCGACGCGGCTCGCAATGAGCAGTTCTTC. Protein sequence: CASKIDAARNEQFF.

The chain links TRBV7-2 to TRBJ2-1; 12 nucleotides match TRBD2. This CDR3 has 14 amino acids. CDR1 and CDR2 from the germline V gene are SGHTA and FQGNSA. V gave up 10 bases and J gave up 8 bases; unmatched junction bases: 9. The CDR3 loop reads CATNRLAGADEQFF. The CDR3 DNA sequence: TGTGCCACCAATAGACTAGCGGGAGCGGATGAGCAGTTCTTC.

Comments on this clone: This could be a read error, since a much larger clone is one nucleotide away. The CDR3 coding sequence is TGTGCCTGGAGTGGAGGCGGCAGCCGCCAAGAGACCCAGTACTTC. It yields the protein CAWSGGGSRQETQYF. The gene calls are TRBV30 and TRBJ2-5; no definite D call. Germline V gives CDR1 GTSNPN, CDR2 SVGIG (reference sequence). Trimming removed 1 base at V and 1 base at J, with 13 bases between. The CDR3 has 15 amino acids.

The chain carries TRBV27 and TRBJ1-2; D may be TRBD1 (6 bases). Germline CDR1 is MNHEY and CDR2 is SMNVEV (reference sequence). Trimming cost V 2 bases and J 2 bases, with 18 bases left between them. The CDR3 covers 17 residues. CDR3 sequence (DNA): TGTGCCAGCAGTTTAACGAGTTTGGGGGCGCCGAACTATGGCTACACCTTC. The encoded protein is CASSLTSLGAPNYGYTF.

The rearrangement joins TRBV7-9 to TRBJ1-3; no definite D call. The CDR3 has 15 residues. V was clipped by 3 bases and J by 0 bases, with 9 bases between them. CDR1 is SEHNR and CDR2 is FQNEAQ in the germline V gene (reference sequence). CDR3 in amino acids: CASSFPGISGNTIYF. Here the CDR3 DNA reads TGTGCCAGCAGCTTCCCGGGGATCTCTGGAAACACCATATATTTT.

The rearrangement links TRBV29-1 to TRBJ1-2; D is ambiguous. V lost 6 bases to trimming and J lost 5 bases, with 13 bases between them. Germline CDR1 SQVTM, CDR2 ANQGSEA. This CDR3 has 12 amino acids. DNA of the CDR3: TGCAGCGTCGTGGGGATAGATTATGGCTACACCTTC. Encoded protein: CSVVGIDYGYTF.

The rearrangement links TRBV5-4 to TRBJ2-7; D could derive from TRBD1 or TRBD2 (6 bases each). The V gene lost 3 bases and the J gene lost 3 bases, with 19 bases spanning the gap. The CDR3 consists of 16 residues. Germline assignment: CDR1 SGHNT and CDR2 YYREEE (reference sequence). The CDR3 DNA sequence: TGTGCCAGCAGCTCCCAAGGGGGGACCGCTTACTACGAGCAGTACTTC. Residues: CASSSQGGTAYYEQYF.